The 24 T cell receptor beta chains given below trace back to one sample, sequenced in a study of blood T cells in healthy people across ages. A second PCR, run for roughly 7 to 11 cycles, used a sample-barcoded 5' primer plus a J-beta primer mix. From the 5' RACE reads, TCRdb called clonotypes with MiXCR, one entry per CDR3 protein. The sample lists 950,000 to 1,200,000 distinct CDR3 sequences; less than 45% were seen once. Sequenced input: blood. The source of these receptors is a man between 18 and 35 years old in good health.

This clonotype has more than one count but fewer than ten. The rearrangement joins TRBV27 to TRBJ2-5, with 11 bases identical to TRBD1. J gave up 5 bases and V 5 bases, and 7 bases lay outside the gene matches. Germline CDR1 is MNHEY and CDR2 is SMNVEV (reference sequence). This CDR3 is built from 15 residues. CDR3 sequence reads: CASSHGQGAFETQYF. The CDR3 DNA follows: TGTGCCAGCAGTCATGGACAGGGGGCGTTTGAGACCCAGTACTTC.

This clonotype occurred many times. The CDR3 region is CSAEGQAGEKLFF. The CDR3 bases are TGCAGCGCCGAGGGACAGGCTGGCGAAAAACTGTTTTTT. The V and J genes are TRBV29-1 and TRBJ1-4, with TRBD1 matching 8 bases. Trimming took 7 bases from V and 8 from J; bases not matched to a gene: 9. The CDR3 loop spans 13 amino acids. Looked up from germline, CDR1 is SQVTM and CDR2 is ANQGSEA.

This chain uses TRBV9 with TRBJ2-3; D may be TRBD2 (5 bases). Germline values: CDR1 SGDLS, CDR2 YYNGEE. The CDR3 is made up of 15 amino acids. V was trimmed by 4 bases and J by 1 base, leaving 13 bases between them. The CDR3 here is CASSPTRRGTDTQYF. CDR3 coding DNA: TGTGCCAGCAGCCCAACTAGGAGAGGCACAGATACGCAGTATTTT.

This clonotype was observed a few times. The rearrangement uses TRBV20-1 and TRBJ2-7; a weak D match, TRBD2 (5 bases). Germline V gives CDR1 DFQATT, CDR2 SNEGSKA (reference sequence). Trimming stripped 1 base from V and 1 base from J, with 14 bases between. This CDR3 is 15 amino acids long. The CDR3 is CSARGRAQNSYEQYF. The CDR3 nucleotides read TGCAGTGCTAGAGGGCGGGCTCAGAATTCCTACGAGCAGTACTTC.

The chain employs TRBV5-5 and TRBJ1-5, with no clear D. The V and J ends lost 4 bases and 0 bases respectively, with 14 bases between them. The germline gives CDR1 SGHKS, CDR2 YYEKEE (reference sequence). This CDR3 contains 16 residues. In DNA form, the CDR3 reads TGTGCCAGCAGCAAGGACGGAGGAAATAGCAATCAGCCCCAGCATTTT. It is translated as CASSKDGGNSNQPQHF.

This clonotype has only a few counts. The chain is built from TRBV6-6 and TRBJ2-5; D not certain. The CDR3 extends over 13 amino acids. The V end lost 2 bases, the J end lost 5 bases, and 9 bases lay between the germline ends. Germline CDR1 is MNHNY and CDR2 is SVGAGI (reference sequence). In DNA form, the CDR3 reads TGTGCCAGCAGTTACGCCAATCCGGAGACCCAGTACTTC. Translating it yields CASSYANPETQYF.

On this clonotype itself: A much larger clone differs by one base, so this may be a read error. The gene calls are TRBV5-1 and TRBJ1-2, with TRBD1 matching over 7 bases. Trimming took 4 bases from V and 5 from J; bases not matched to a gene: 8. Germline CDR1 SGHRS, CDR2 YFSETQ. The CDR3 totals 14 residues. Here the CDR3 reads CASSTGQAPYGYTF. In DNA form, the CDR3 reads TGCGCCAGCAGCACCGGACAGGCGCCGTATGGCTACACCTTC.

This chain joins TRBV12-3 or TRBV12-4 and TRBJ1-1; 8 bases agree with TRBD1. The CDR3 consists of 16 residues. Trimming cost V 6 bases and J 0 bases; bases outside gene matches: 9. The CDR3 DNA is TGTGCCAGCAGCATTAAGACAGGGGATTTGAACACTGAAGCTTTCTTT. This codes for CASSIKTGDLNTEAFF.

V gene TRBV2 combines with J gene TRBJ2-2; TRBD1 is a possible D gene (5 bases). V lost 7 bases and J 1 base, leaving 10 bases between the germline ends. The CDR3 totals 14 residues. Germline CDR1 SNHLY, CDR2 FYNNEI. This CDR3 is CASMFQGNTGELFF. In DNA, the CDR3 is TGTGCCAGCATGTTCCAGGGGAACACCGGGGAGCTGTTTTTT.

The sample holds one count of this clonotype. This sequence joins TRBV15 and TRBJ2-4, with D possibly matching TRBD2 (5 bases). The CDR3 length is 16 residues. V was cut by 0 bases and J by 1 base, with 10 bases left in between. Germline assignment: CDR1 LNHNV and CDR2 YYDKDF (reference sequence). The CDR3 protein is CATSRDEGEAKNIQYF. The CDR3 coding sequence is TGTGCCACCAGCAGAGATGAGGGTGAGGCCAAAAACATTCAGTACTTC.

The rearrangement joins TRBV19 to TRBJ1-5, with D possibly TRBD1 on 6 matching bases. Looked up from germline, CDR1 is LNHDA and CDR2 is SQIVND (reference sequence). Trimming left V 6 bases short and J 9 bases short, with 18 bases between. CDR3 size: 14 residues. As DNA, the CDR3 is TGTGCCAGTAGACAGGGCCCCATTATCGGGCCCCAGCATTTT. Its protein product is CASRQGPIIGPQHF.

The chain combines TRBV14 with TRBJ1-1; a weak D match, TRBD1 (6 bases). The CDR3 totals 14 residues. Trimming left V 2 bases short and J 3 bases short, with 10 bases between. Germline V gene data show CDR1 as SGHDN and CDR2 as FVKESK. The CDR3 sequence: CASSQTTGYTEAFF. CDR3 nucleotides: TGTGCCAGCAGCCAAACCACAGGGTACACTGAAGCTTTCTTT.

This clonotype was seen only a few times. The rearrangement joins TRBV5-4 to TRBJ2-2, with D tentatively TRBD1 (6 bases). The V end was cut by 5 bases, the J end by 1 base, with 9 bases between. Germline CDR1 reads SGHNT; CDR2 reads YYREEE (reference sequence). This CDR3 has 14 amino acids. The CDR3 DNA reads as TGTGCCAGCAGGCTGGGACAGAACACCGGGGAGCTGTTTTTT. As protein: CASRLGQNTGELFF.

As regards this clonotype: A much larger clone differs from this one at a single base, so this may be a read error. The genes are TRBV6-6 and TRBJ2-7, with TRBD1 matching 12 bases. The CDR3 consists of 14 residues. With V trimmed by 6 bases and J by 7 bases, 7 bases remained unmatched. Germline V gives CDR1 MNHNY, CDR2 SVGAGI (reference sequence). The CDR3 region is CASRAGTGGNEQYF. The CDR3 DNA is TGTGCCAGCAGAGCCGGGACAGGGGGCAATGAGCAGTACTTC.

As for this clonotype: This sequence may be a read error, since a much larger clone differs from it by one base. DNA for the CDR3: TGCGCCAGCAGCTTGGCCCCGAGTAGCTCCTACAATGAGCAGTACTTC. Residues: CASSLAPSSSYNEQYF. J is TRBJ2-1 and V is TRBV5-1; D not certain. The J call could be wrong; TRBJ2-7 is a better fit for the DNA end. The length of the CDR3 is 16 residues. Germline CDR1 reads SGHRS; CDR2 reads YFSETQ.

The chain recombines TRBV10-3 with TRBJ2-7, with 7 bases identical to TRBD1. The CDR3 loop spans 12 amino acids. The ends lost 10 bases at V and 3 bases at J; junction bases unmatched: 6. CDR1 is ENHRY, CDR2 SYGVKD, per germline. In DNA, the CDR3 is TGTGCCACTGGGACAGACCACTACGAGCAGTACTTC. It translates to CATGTDHYEQYF.

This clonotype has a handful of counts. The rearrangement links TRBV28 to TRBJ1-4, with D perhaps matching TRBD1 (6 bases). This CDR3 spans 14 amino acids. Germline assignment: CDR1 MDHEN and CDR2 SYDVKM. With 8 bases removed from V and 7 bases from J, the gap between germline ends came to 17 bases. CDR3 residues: CASSPGGPIEKLFF. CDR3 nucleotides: TGTGCCAGCTCTCCTGGGGGGCCGATTGAAAAACTGTTTTTT.

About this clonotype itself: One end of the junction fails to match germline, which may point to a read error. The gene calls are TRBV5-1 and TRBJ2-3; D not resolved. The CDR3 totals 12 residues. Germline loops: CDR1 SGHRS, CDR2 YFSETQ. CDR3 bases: TGCACCAGCAGCTTGACGGGAGATACGCAGTATTTT. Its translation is CTSSLTGDTQYF.

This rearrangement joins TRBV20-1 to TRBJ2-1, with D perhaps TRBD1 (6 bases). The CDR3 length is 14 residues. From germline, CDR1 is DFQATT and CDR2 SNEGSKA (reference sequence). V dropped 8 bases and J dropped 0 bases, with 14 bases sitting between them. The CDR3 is CSTRTASSYNEQFF. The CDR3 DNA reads TGCAGTACCCGGACAGCGAGCTCCTACAATGAGCAGTTCTTC.

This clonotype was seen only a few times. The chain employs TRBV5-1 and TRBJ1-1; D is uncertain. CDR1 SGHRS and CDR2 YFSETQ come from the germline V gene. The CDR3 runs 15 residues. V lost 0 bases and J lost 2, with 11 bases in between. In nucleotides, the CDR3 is TGCGCCAGCAGCTTGGCGGCGAGCACCAACACTGAAGCTTTCTTT. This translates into CASSLAASTNTEAFF.

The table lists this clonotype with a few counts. CDR3 sequence: CASSLGQGIANEKLFF. The CDR3 nucleotides are TGTGCCAGCTCGCTTGGACAGGGGATAGCTAATGAAAAACTGTTTTTT. The rearrangement links TRBV18 to TRBJ1-4, with 9 bases matching TRBD1. The CDR3 length is 16 residues. The germline CDR1 and CDR2 sequences are KGHSH and LQKENI. The V segment lost 6 bases and the J segment 3 bases; nucleotides outside the gene matches: 8.

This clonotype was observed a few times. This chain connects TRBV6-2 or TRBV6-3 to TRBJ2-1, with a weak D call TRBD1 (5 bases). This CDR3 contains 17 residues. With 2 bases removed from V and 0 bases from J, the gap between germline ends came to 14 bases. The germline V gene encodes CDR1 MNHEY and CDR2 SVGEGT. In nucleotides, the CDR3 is TGTGCCAGCAGTTACACTCAGGGCAGCTACTCCTACAATGAGCAGTTCTTC. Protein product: CASSYTQGSYSYNEQFF.

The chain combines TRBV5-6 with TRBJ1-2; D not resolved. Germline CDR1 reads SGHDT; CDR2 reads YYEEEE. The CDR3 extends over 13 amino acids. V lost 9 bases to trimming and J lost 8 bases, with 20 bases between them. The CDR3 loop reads CATRKVVGKGYTF. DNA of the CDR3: TGTGCCACACGAAAAGTGGTTGGGAAGGGCTACACCTTC.

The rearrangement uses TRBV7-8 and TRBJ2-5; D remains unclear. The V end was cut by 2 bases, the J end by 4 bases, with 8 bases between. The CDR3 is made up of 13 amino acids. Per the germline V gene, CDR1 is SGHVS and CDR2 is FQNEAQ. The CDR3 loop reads CASSLYPGETQYF. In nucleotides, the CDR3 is TGTGCCAGCAGCTTATACCCTGGAGAGACCCAGTACTTC.